The TCR beta chain described here comes from a study of blood T cell repertoires in COVID-19. The overall study: Samples representing acute and convalescent COVID-19 were sourced from the United States, Italy and Spain. Nucleic acid was either cDNA or gDNA, and it came from T cells, B-cell-depleted T cells, or PBMCs.

Looked up from germline, CDR1 is MNHEY and CDR2 is SMNVEV (reference sequence). With 7 bases removed from V and 5 bases from J, the gap between germline ends came to 16 bases. This CDR3 region has 14 residues. As handled by the study authors: The assay estimated nucleated cells by amplifying reference gene primers. Generated by immunoSEQ multiplex PCR, the TCRdb table keeps only in-frame clones and is missing some. V, J and clone size are those of that table, while D and trimming were read from the DNA. The repertoire holds 25,000 or so clones, with just under 95% as singletons. Sequenced: peripheral blood. The chain joins TRBV27 to TRBJ2-3; TRBD1 is a possible D gene (5 bases). The clonotype originates from a human donor with active COVID-19. The donor label of this sample is uncertain. CDR3 in DNA: TGTGCCAGCAAAAAGGAAGAAGGGGTAGATACGCAGTATTTT. It yields the protein CASKKEEGVDTQYF.